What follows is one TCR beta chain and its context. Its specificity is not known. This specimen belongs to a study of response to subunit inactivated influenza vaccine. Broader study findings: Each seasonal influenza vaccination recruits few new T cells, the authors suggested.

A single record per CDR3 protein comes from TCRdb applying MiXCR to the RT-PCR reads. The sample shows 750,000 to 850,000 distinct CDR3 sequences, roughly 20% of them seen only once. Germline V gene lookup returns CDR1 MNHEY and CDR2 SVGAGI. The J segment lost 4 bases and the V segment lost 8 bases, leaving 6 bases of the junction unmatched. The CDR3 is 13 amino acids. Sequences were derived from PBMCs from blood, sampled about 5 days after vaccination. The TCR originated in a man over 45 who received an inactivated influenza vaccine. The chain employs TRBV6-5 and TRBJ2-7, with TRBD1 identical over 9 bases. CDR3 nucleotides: TGTGCCAGCTGTAACAGGGGGCCTTACGAGCAGTACTTC. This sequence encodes CASCNRGPYEQYF.